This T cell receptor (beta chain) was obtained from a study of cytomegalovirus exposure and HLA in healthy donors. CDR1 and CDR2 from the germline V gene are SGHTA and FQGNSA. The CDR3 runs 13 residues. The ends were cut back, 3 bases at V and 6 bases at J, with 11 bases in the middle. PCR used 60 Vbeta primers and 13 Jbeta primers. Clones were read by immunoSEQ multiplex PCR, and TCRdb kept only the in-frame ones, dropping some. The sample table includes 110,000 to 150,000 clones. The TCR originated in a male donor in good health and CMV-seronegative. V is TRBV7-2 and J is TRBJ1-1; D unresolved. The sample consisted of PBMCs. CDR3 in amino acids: CASSLRREAEAFF. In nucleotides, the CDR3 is TGTGCCAGCAGCTTGAGGAGGGAGGCTGAAGCTTTCTTT.